One and the same sample provided the 2 T cell receptor beta chains below, sequenced in a study of blood T cell repertoires in COVID-19. Generated by immunoSEQ multiplex PCR, the TCRdb table keeps only in-frame clones and is missing some. The sample holds 140,000 to 150,000 clones, 65% to 80% seen once. Sequencing was done on a sample of peripheral blood. These receptors were collected from a man in his 60s with acute or convalescent COVID-19.

The rearrangement uses TRBV12-1 and TRBJ2-1; TRBD2, as called in the table, went unchecked against the DNA. TRBV12-1 is described as a pseudogene. This CDR3 has 17 amino acids. The CDR3 sequence is CASSFAQSGSSYNEQFF. The CDR3 DNA reads as TGTGCCAGCAGCTTTGCGCAAAGCGGGAGCTCCTACAATGAGCAGTTCTTC.

The J gene is TRBJ1-5, the V gene TRBV5-5; D is unresolved. The CDR3 totals 13 residues. Trimming shortened V by 1 base and J by 3 bases, and 5 bases separated the two germline ends. Germline V lookup: CDR1 SGHKS, CDR2 YYEKEE (reference sequence). The CDR3 sequence: CASSLTANQPQHF. The DNA of the CDR3 is TGTGCCAGCAGCTTGACAGCCAATCAGCCCCAGCATTTT.